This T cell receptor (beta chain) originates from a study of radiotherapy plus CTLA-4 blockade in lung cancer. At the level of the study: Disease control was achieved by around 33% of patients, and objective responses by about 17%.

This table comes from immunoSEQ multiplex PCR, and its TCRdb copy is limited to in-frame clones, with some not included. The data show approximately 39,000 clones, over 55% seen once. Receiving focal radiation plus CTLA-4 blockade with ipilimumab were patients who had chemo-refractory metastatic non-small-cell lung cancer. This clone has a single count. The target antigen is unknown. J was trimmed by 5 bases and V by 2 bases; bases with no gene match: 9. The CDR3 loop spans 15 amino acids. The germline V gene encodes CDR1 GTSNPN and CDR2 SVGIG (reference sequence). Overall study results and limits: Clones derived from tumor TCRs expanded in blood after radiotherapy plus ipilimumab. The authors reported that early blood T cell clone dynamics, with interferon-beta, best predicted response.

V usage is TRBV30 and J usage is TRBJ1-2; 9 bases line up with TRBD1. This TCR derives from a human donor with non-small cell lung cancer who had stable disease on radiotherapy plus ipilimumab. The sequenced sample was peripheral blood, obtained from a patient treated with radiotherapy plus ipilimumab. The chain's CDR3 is CAWSRQGGRVYGYTF. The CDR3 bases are TGTGCCTGGAGTCGACAGGGGGGTAGAGTTTATGGCTACACCTTC.